These 13 T cell receptor beta chains came from one sample sequenced in a study of shared clonotypes between healthy human individuals. Sequencing used immunoSEQ multiplex PCR; TCRdb keeps in-frame clones, though not all of them. The sample includes hundreds of thousands of clones, roughly three quarters seen only once; the top ten take around 14%. Sequencing input: PBMCs. Source of these receptors: a woman in her 40s in good health. Some clones in this sample may be carry-over from other donors' samples.

This rearrangement joins TRBV18 to TRBJ2-5; no firm D call. CDR3 length: 14 amino acids. V lost 3 bases to trimming and J lost 2 bases, with 10 bases between them. The germline gives CDR1 KGHSH, CDR2 LQKENI. This CDR3 is CASSPRTAQETQYF. For the CDR3, the DNA is TGTGCCAGCTCACCCCGGACGGCGCAAGAGACCCAGTACTTC.

This clone was found a few times. In the same sample, other DNA sequences code for this CDR3. V gene TRBV30 combines with J gene TRBJ2-5; TRBD2 agrees at 11 bases. Per germline, CDR1 GTSNPN and CDR2 SVGIG (reference sequence). The J segment lost 3 bases and the V segment lost 3 bases, leaving 3 bases of the junction unmatched. The CDR3 has 14 residues. For the CDR3, the DNA is TGTGCCTGGAGCCCGGGACTAGCGGAAGAGACCCAGTACTTC. Its translation is CAWSPGLAEETQYF.

V and J are TRBV28 and TRBJ1-5; the match to TRBD1 covers 8 bases. This CDR3 is built from 19 residues. CDR1 and CDR2 (germline): MDHEN, SYDVKM. Trimming cost V 7 bases and J 2 bases; bases outside gene matches: 19. As DNA, the CDR3 is TGTGCCAGCACCCAAGAGTTGGGACAGGTGATTTTGGGCAATCAGCCCCAGCATTTT. Protein product: CASTQELGQVILGNQPQHF.

This clone was detected a few times. This chain connects TRBV2 to TRBJ2-3; 13 bases are shared with TRBD2. The V segment lost 11 bases and the J segment 2 bases; nucleotides outside the gene matches: 4. The CDR3 contains 14 residues. The germline V gene has CDR1 SNHLY and CDR2 FYNNEI. CDR3 coding DNA: TGTGCCGGCGGACTAGCGGGAGTCACAGATACGCAGTATTTT. This gives the protein CAGGLAGVTDTQYF.

This clone was detected ten times or more. The V and J genes are TRBV27 and TRBJ2-7; D remains ambiguous. V was cut by 6 bases and J by 4 bases, with 19 bases left in between. The CDR3 has 15 residues. Germline values: CDR1 MNHEY, CDR2 SMNVEV (reference sequence). The CDR3 DNA follows: TGTGCCAGCAGCCCCTTTAGTCCCCTTCGTTACGAGCAGTACTTC. Protein sequence: CASSPFSPLRYEQYF.

This clone was observed once. The CDR3 region is CASSSNYEKLFF. The CDR3 DNA follows: TGTGCCAGCAGCAGTAATTACGAAAAACTGTTTTTT. The genes are TRBV5-5 and TRBJ1-4; no clear D. The germline V gene has CDR1 SGHKS and CDR2 YYEKEE (reference sequence). V lost 4 bases and J 8 bases, leaving 9 bases between the germline ends. This CDR3 contains 12 residues.

This CDR3 is CASSSGGGPTYEQYF. DNA for the CDR3: TGTGCCAGCAGCTCAGGGGGCGGGCCAACCTACGAGCAGTACTTC. The V call is TRBV11-1, the J call TRBJ2-7; 8 nucleotides align to TRBD1. CDR1 and CDR2 (germline): SGHAT, FQDESV (reference sequence). There are 15 residues in the CDR3. V dropped 4 bases and J dropped 2; count of bases not matched to a gene: 7.

V and J are TRBV27 and TRBJ2-7; 7 bases are shared with TRBD2. Losses at the gene ends were 1 base for V and 4 bases for J; bases not matched to a gene: 7. The length of the CDR3 is 15 residues. Germline values: CDR1 MNHEY, CDR2 SMNVEV (reference sequence). In DNA form, the CDR3 reads TGTGCCAGCAGTTTATTCGCGGGAGTGGGGTACGAGCAGTACTTC. It codes for CASSLFAGVGYEQYF.

The chain links TRBV28 to TRBJ1-5; D perhaps matches TRBD1 (5 bases). Germline loops: CDR1 MDHEN, CDR2 SYDVKM. The V and J ends lost 6 bases and 7 bases respectively, with 19 bases between them. The CDR3 length is 15 residues. The CDR3 spells CASRSTKGSQQPQHF. Written as DNA, the CDR3 is TGTGCCAGCAGGTCGACTAAGGGGAGTCAGCAGCCCCAGCATTTT.

The CDR3 spells CASSVQGYTEAFF. The CDR3, as DNA: TGTGCCAGCAGCGTTCAGGGTTACACTGAAGCTTTCTTT. The V call is TRBV9, the J call TRBJ1-1; tentative D call: TRBD1 (5 bases). The germline V and J ends were trimmed by 2 bases and 3 bases, with 8 bases remaining between them. Germline loops: CDR1 SGDLS, CDR2 YYNGEE. The CDR3 has 13 residues.

The chain carries TRBV7-3 and TRBJ2-1; 9 bases are shared with TRBD2. CDR3 length: 15 residues. V dropped 6 bases and J dropped 8; count of bases not matched to a gene: 11. Germline V gives CDR1 SGHTA, CDR2 FQGTGA. As DNA, the CDR3 is TGTGCCAGCAGTTATGCGGGAGGGCCTAGGGATGAGCAGTTCTTC. It codes for CASSYAGGPRDEQFF.

V is TRBV11-3 and J is TRBJ2-7; no clear D. Germline V gene data show CDR1 as SGHNT and CDR2 as YENEEA. V shed 0 bases and J shed 6 bases, with 6 bases lying between them. CDR3 length: 12 residues. The CDR3 sequence is CASSLDGFEQYF. Here the CDR3 DNA reads TGTGCCAGCAGCTTAGATGGCTTCGAGCAGTACTTC.

The rearrangement links TRBV4-1 to TRBJ2-6, with 9 bases aligning to TRBD2. Germline V gene data show CDR1 as MGHRA and CDR2 as YSYEKL. Trimming took 1 base from V and 1 from J; bases not matched to a gene: 2. This CDR3 is 17 amino acids long. Here the CDR3 DNA reads TGCGCCAGCAGCCAAGGCGCGGGGGGGTCTGGGGCCAACGTCCTGACTTTC. It is translated as CASSQGAGGSGANVLTF.